Below, 27 T cell receptor beta chains from the same sample are listed, as sequenced in a study of cytomegalovirus exposure and HLA in healthy donors. Vbeta (60) and Jbeta (13) primers were used in the PCR. The data were produced by immunoSEQ multiplex PCR, yet TCRdb's version contains in-frame clones alone and is incomplete. Of about 140,000 clones listed, around 77% are singletons. Sequences were obtained from PBMCs. The receptors originated from a man aged 25 to 45 in good health and CMV-seronegative.

The CDR3 spells CASSLRTIRTDTQYF. The CDR3 DNA reads TGCGCCAGCAGCTTAAGGACTATTCGCACAGATACGCAGTATTTT. The chain links TRBV5-1 to TRBJ2-3; D may be TRBD2 (6 bases). The germline V gene encodes CDR1 SGHRS and CDR2 YFSETQ. V dropped 2 bases and J dropped 1 base, with 11 bases sitting between them. The CDR3 has 15 amino acids.

This chain joins TRBV20-1 and TRBJ1-4; weak D call: TRBD1 (5 bases). The CDR3 is 11 amino acids. CDR1 and CDR2 (germline): DFQATT, SNEGSKA (reference sequence). V was trimmed by 3 bases and J by 14 bases, leaving 13 bases between them. The CDR3 is CSASPGGSLFF. Here the CDR3 DNA reads TGCAGTGCTAGCCCCGGGGGGAGCCTGTTTTTT.

J is TRBJ2-3 and V is TRBV28, with D tentatively TRBD2 (6 bases). This CDR3 is built from 16 residues. The germline V and J ends were trimmed by 3 bases and 1 base, with 14 bases remaining between them. CDR1 is MDHEN and CDR2 is SYDVKM in the germline V gene. The DNA of the CDR3 is TGTGCCAGCAGTTTTGCGGTCGGGAGCCGCACAGATACGCAGTATTTT. This sequence encodes CASSFAVGSRTDTQYF.

The rearrangement links TRBV4-1 to TRBJ1-1; D ambiguous. Deletions cut 0 bases from V and 0 bases from J, with 5 bases between. The germline gives CDR1 MGHRA, CDR2 YSYEKL. The CDR3 consists of 14 residues. The CDR3 region has the DNA TGCGCCAGCAGCCAAGATCCGGTGAACACTGAAGCTTTCTTT. This encodes CASSQDPVNTEAFF.

In this sample, this clone turned up a few times. The V call is TRBV6-1, the J call TRBJ2-7; 7 bases are a match to TRBD2. The CDR3 length is 16 residues. Germline loops: CDR1 MNHNS, CDR2 SASEGT. The trim removed 1 base at V and 4 bases at J, leaving 10 bases unmatched. Written as DNA, the CDR3 is TGTGCCAGCAGTGAAGGGGGTGGGGGGGGACTTTACGAGCAGTACTTC. The encoded protein is CASSEGGGGGLYEQYF.

The genes are TRBV30 and TRBJ2-3; maybe TRBD2 (5 bases). V gave up 4 bases and J gave up 6 bases, with 14 bases separating them. Looked up from germline, CDR1 is GTSNPN and CDR2 is SVGIG (reference sequence). The CDR3 has 13 amino acids. The CDR3 loop is CAWIGLRGDTQYF. CDR3 DNA: TGTGCCTGGATTGGTCTGCGCGGGGATACGCAGTATTTT.

The chain employs TRBV18 and TRBJ2-5; TRBD2 aligns across 14 bases. This CDR3 spans 20 amino acids. Trimming at V came to 3 bases and at J to 5 bases, leaving 17 bases not matched to a gene. Germline CDR1 KGHSH, CDR2 LQKENI. The CDR3 reads CASSPIPPPGLAGVRETQYF. CDR3 DNA sequence: TGTGCCAGCTCACCCATCCCCCCTCCGGGACTAGCGGGAGTGAGGGAGACCCAGTACTTC.

Only a few counts were recorded for this clone. This chain connects TRBV6-5 to TRBJ1-1; 10 nucleotides agree with TRBD1. This CDR3 is 15 amino acids long. Looked up from germline, CDR1 is MNHEY and CDR2 is SVGAGI. Trimming cost V 2 bases and J 4 bases; bases outside gene matches: 4. The CDR3 spells CASSYPGQGTTEAFF. The CDR3, as DNA: TGTGCCAGCAGTTACCCGGGACAGGGGACCACTGAAGCTTTCTTT.

This chain uses TRBV27 with TRBJ2-1, with TRBD1 identical over 9 bases. The CDR3 spans 15 residues. Germline lookup yields CDR1 MNHEY and CDR2 SMNVEV (reference sequence). V shed 4 bases and J 7 bases; nucleotides not matched to a gene: 8. The DNA for the CDR3 is TGTGCCAGCAGTTCCCGCTTTGACAGGGGGAATGAGCAGTTCTTC. Its translation: CASSSRFDRGNEQFF.

The table lists this clone with a count of one. This chain connects TRBV7-9 to TRBJ1-3, with 9 bases matching TRBD1. The germline V gene has CDR1 SEHNR and CDR2 FQNEAQ (reference sequence). This CDR3 spans 17 amino acids. V lost 2 bases, J lost 0 bases, and 5 bases stayed unmatched. The CDR3 sequence: CASSLKGQGNSGNTIYF. In DNA, the CDR3 is TGTGCCAGCAGCTTAAAGGGACAGGGTAACTCTGGAAACACCATATATTTT.

This chain uses TRBV6-1 with TRBJ1-2, with D possibly matching TRBD1 (6 bases). This CDR3 spans 15 amino acids. Germline CDR1 MNHNS, CDR2 SASEGT. Trimming removed 2 bases from V and 4 bases from J, with 14 bases in between. The CDR3 region is CASSERWQGSYGYTF. Written as DNA, the CDR3 is TGTGCCAGCAGTGAACGGTGGCAGGGGTCCTATGGCTACACCTTC.

The chain has TRBV7-8 and TRBJ1-1, with a weak D call TRBD1 (5 bases). CDR3 length: 15 residues. Germline lookup yields CDR1 SGHVS and CDR2 FQNEAQ. Trimming stripped 5 bases from V and 4 bases from J, with 17 bases between. The DNA of the CDR3 is TGTGCCAGCAGCCTTAGCCCAGGTAGGGGCACTGAAGCTTTCTTT. Translated, it gives CASSLSPGRGTEAFF.

This chain connects TRBV29-1 to TRBJ2-3, with 7 bases matching TRBD1. This CDR3 is 11 amino acids long. The junction had 5 bases not matched to a gene; V was cut back by 6 bases and J by 8 bases. In germline, CDR1 is SQVTM, CDR2 ANQGSEA. CDR3 in amino acids: CSVDRAGTQYF. CDR3 DNA sequence: TGCAGCGTAGACAGGGCGGGTACGCAGTATTTT.

The chain is built from TRBV18 and TRBJ2-4; perhaps TRBD1 as D (5 bases). Deletions cut 6 bases from V and 5 bases from J, with 11 bases between. The CDR3 covers 13 residues. In germline, CDR1 is KGHSH, CDR2 LQKENI. CDR3 loop: CASSWGSENIQYF. The CDR3 nucleotides read TGTGCCAGCTCCTGGGGCTCCGAAAACATTCAGTACTTC.

This chain links TRBV6-1 with TRBJ2-7; 8 positions match TRBD1. Unmatched junction bases numbered 7, after V lost 4 bases and J lost 2 bases. The CDR3 covers 15 residues. Germline CDR1 and CDR2: MNHNS and SASEGT. CDR3 coding DNA: TGTGCCAGCAGTGGCCCAGGACAGGGAACCTACGAGCAGTACTTC. Encoded protein: CASSGPGQGTYEQYF.

V is TRBV5-1 and J is TRBJ2-1, with TRBD2 matching over 8 bases. From germline, CDR1 is SGHRS and CDR2 YFSETQ. The CDR3 extends over 15 amino acids. With V trimmed by 3 bases and J by 2 bases, 4 bases remained unmatched. The DNA for the CDR3 is TGCGCCAGCAGCTCAGCGGGAGCAACCTACAATGAGCAGTTCTTC. Residues: CASSSAGATYNEQFF.

The V and J genes are TRBV19 and TRBJ1-4; 9 bases agree with TRBD1. The length of the CDR3 is 15 residues. J lost 8 bases, V lost 6 bases, and 10 bases had no gene match. CDR1 and CDR2 (germline): LNHDA, SQIVND (reference sequence). CDR3 DNA: TGTGCCAGTAGGCCCCAACAGGGGGCGAACGAAAAACTGTTTTTT. Residues: CASRPQQGANEKLFF.

The chain has TRBV29-1 and TRBJ1-2; 9 nucleotides align to TRBD1. Germline CDR1 SQVTM, CDR2 ANQGSEA. V lost 3 bases to trimming and J lost 6 bases; unmatched junction nucleotides: 2. This CDR3 is 12 amino acids long. CDR3 nucleotides: TGCAGCGTTGATGGACAGGGGAATGGCTACACCTTC. It yields the protein CSVDGQGNGYTF.

This rearrangement joins TRBV5-1 to TRBJ2-6; no definite D call. CDR1 is SGHRS, CDR2 YFSETQ, per germline. V gave up 0 bases and J gave up 4 bases, with 11 bases separating them. The CDR3 runs 16 residues. As DNA, the CDR3 is TGCGCCAGCAGCTTGGCCCCCCTGTCGGGGGCCAACGTCCTGACTTTC. This codes for CASSLAPLSGANVLTF.

DNA for the CDR3: TGTGCCAGCAGAAAGCCGGGACAGTATAATTCACCCCTCCACTTT. Its protein is CASRKPGQYNSPLHF. The chain uses TRBV6-1 and TRBJ1-6, with TRBD1 identical over 7 bases. Trimming cost V 6 bases and J 4 bases; bases outside gene matches: 6. Germline V CDR1 and CDR2: MNHNS, SASEGT. The CDR3 totals 15 residues.

Only a few counts were recorded for this clone. The chain is built from TRBV29-1 and TRBJ2-1, with TRBD2 matching 10 bases. The CDR3 contains 17 residues. Germline-derived CDR1 and CDR2 are SQVTM and ANQGSEA. The ends lost 1 base at V and 8 bases at J; junction bases unmatched: 14. The CDR3 sequence is CSVEVLLAGAGADEQFF. CDR3 nucleotides: TGCAGCGTTGAAGTCCTCCTAGCGGGGGCTGGAGCGGATGAGCAGTTCTTC.

This rearrangement joins TRBV10-1 to TRBJ2-2, with 11 bases that match TRBD1. V lost 5 bases, J lost 4 bases, and 6 bases stayed unmatched. This CDR3 contains 16 residues. Germline V lookup: CDR1 WNHNN, CDR2 SYGVQD (reference sequence). CDR3 nucleotides: TGCGCCAGCAGTAACCGGGACAGGGGGGTCACCGGGGAGCTGTTTTTT. Translating it yields CASSNRDRGVTGELFF.

This clone was detected only once. V and J are TRBV5-1 and TRBJ2-3, with 7 bases lining up with TRBD2. CDR3 length equals 16 residues. Germline trimming cut 4 bases from V and 5 bases from J; bases unmatched to any gene: 13. Per the germline V gene, CDR1 is SGHRS and CDR2 is YFSETQ. The chain's CDR3 is CASSEGGRGWGDTQYF. The CDR3 nucleotides are TGCGCCAGCAGCGAAGGCGGGAGAGGGTGGGGAGATACGCAGTATTTT.

This clone was recorded once. This chain joins TRBV23-1 and TRBJ1-4; 9 bases match TRBD1. TRBV23-1 is an open reading frame, and its role is uncertain. With 0 bases clipped from V and 8 bases from J, the junction kept 7 bases outside the gene matches. This CDR3 spans 16 amino acids. In DNA, the CDR3 is TGCGCCAGCAGTCAATCGAAAGGGACAGGGAACGAAAAACTGTTTTTT. Protein sequence: CASSQSKGTGNEKLFF.

This sequence joins TRBV28 and TRBJ1-5, with D possibly being TRBD1 (5 bases). Trimming removed 8 bases from V and 6 bases from J, with 23 bases in between. Germline CDR1 is MDHEN and CDR2 is SYDVKM. The length of the CDR3 is 16 residues. The CDR3 DNA is TGTGCCAGCCAAACCCCAGCTCTCAGGGTTGGTCAGCCCCAGCATTTT. This translates into CASQTPALRVGQPQHF.

V usage is TRBV18 and J usage is TRBJ2-2; D is ambiguous. This CDR3 contains 13 residues. CDR1 is KGHSH, CDR2 LQKENI, per germline. The V end lost 7 bases, the J end lost 1 base, and 7 bases lay between the germline ends. This CDR3 reads CASYPGNTGELFF. The CDR3 DNA sequence: TGTGCCAGCTACCCAGGGAACACCGGGGAGCTGTTTTTT.

The chain couples TRBV28 to TRBJ1-4; 9 nucleotides align to TRBD1. The CDR3 has 13 amino acids. Germline V gene data show CDR1 as MDHEN and CDR2 as SYDVKM. After removal of 6 bases from V and 5 bases from J, the junction contained 1 base not matched to a gene. The CDR3 region is CASRTGGNEKLFF. The CDR3, as DNA: TGTGCCAGCAGGACAGGGGGAAATGAAAAACTGTTTTTT.